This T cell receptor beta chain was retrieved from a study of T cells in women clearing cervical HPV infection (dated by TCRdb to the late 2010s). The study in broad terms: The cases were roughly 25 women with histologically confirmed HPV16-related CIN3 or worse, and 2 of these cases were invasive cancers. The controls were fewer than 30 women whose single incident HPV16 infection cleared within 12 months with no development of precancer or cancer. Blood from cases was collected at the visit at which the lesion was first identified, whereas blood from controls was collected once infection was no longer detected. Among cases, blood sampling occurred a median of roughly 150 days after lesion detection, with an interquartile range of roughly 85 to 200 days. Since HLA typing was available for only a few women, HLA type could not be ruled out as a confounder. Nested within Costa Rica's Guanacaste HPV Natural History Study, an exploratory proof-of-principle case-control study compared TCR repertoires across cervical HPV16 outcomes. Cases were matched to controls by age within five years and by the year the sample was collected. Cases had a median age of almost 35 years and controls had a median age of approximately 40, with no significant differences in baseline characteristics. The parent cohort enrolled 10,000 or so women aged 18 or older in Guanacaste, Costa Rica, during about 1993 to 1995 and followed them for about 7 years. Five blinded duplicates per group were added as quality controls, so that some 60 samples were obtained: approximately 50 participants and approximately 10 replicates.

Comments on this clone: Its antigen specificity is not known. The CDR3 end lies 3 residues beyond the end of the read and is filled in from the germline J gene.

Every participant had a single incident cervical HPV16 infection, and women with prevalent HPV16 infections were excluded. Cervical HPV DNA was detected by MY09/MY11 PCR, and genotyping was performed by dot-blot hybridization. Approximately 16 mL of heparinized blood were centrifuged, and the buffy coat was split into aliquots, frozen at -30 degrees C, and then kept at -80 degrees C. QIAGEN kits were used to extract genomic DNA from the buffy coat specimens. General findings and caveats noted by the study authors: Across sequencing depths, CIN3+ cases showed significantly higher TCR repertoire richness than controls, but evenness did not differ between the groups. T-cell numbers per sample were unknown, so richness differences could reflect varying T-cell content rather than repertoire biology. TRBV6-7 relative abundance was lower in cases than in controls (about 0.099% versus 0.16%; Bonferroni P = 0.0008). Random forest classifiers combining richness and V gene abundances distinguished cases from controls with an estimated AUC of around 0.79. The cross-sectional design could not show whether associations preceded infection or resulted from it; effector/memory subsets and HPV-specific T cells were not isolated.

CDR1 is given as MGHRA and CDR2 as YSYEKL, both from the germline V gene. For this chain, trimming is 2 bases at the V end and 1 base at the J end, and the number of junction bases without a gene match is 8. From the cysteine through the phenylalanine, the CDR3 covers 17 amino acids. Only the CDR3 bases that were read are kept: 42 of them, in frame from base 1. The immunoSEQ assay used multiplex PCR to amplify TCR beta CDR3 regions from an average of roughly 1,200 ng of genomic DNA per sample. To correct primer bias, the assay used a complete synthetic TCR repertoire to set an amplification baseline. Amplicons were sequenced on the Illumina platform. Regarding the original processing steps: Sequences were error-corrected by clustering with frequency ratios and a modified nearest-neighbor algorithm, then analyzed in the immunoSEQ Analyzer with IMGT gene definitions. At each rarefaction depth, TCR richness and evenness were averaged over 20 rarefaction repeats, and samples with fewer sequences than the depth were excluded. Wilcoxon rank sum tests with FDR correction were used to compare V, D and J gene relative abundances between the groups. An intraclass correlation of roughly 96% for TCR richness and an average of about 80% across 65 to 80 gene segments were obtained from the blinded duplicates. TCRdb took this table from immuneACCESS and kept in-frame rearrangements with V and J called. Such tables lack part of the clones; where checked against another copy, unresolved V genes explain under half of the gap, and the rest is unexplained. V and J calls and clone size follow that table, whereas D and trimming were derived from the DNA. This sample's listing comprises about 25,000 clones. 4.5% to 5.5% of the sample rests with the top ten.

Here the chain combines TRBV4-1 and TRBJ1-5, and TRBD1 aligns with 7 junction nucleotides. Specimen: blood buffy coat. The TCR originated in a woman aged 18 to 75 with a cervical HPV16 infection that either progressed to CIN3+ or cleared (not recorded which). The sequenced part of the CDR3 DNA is TGCGCCAGCAGCCAACCCGGACAGGCGTGGAGCAATCAGCCC. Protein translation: CASSQPGQAWSNQP. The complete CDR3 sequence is CASSQPGQAWSNQPQHF.